The 22 T cell receptor beta chains below were found in one sample sequenced in a study of breast tumors, draining lymph nodes, adjacent tissues. Via MiXCR, TCRdb re-called the multiplex PCR reads, giving one row per CDR3 protein. The sample yields 170,000 or so distinct CDR3 sequences, roughly a third seen once. Breast cancer patients provided tissue from their axillary draining lymph nodes. The sequenced material came from axillary lymph node tissue. The receptor set was obtained from a female donor with breast cancer. Some clones in this sample may be carry-over from other donors' samples.

About this clonotype: A much larger clonotype is one base distant, so this may be a read error. This chain uses TRBV19 with TRBJ1-5; the D gene is possibly TRBD1 (6 bases). Germline V gene lookup returns CDR1 LNHDA and CDR2 SQIVND (reference sequence). CDR3 length: 21 amino acids. V shed 6 bases and J shed 0 bases, with 30 bases lying between them. The CDR3 protein is CASRPLTWRTESDNSNQPQHF. In DNA form, the CDR3 reads TGTGCCAGTAGGCCTCTAACATGGAGGACAGAGAGTGACAATAGCAATCAGCCCCAGCATTTT.

The sample holds many counts of this clonotype. V and J are TRBV10-2 and TRBJ2-1, with D hard to call. This CDR3 has 13 residues. Germline CDR1 reads WSHSY; CDR2 reads SAAADI. V was cut by 4 bases and J by 0 bases, with 4 bases left in between. Here the CDR3 DNA reads TGCGCCAGCAGTGCCAGCTCCTACAATGAGCAGTTCTTC. This translates into CASSASSYNEQFF.

In the case of this clonotype: One base away lies a much larger clone, so this may be a sequencing read error. The chain recombines TRBV12-3 or TRBV12-4 with TRBJ2-1; D tentatively fits TRBD1 or TRBD2 (5 bases each). Trimming took off 6 bases at V and 10 bases at J, with 10 bases between the two ends. The CDR3 has 11 residues. CDR3 protein: CASSRGTEQFF. In DNA, the CDR3 is TGTGCCAGCAGCCGAGGGACCGAGCAGTTCTTC.

A word on this clonotype: This likely comes from a read error, as the CDR3 has no conserved phenylalanine or tryptophan at its end. The V gene is TRBV7-2, the J gene TRBJ2-2; D call uncertain. This CDR3 comprises 17 residues. The germline CDR1 and CDR2 sequences are SGHTA and FQGNSA. CDR3 coding DNA: TGTGCCAGCAGCTTAGCCGGAACGGGCTCGAACACCGGGCAGCTGTTTCTT. This encodes CASSLAGTGSNTGQLFL.

At least ten counts were recorded for this clonotype. The DNA is left out, because the CDR3 cannot be placed on it with certainty; the CDR3 is given as TCRdb lists it. V and J are TRBV12-1 and TRBJ1-6; the table assigns TRBD1, which was not confirmed against the DNA. TRBV12-1 is given as a pseudogene. The CDR3 contains 15 residues when both ends are counted. CDR3 protein: CALPGVGLGNSPLHF.

This clonotype appeared many times. The V gene is TRBV7-9, the J gene TRBJ1-4; D remains unclear. The CDR3 spans 17 residues. The germline gives CDR1 SEHNR, CDR2 FQNEAQ (reference sequence). V lost 5 bases and J 3 bases, leaving 19 bases between the germline ends. CDR3 DNA: TGTGCCAGCAGCCCGCCGACCTCGCGGGCGCCTAATGAAAAACTGTTTTTT. Translating it yields CASSPPTSRAPNEKLFF.

Worth noting for this clonotype: This could be a read error, since a much larger clone is one nucleotide away. The CDR3 does not close with the conserved phenylalanine or tryptophan, likely indicating a read error. The chain couples TRBV19 to TRBJ2-1, with 8 positions matching TRBD1. CDR3 length: 16 residues. V shed 4 bases and J 1 base; nucleotides not matched to a gene: 6. Germline CDR1 is LNHDA and CDR2 is SQIVND (reference sequence). This CDR3 is CASSNPRGQSYNEQFS. Here the CDR3 DNA reads TGTGCCAGTAGTAACCCCAGGGGGCAGTCCTACAATGAGCAGTTCTCC.

The V call is TRBV6-6, the J call TRBJ2-4, with TRBD1 matching over 8 bases. CDR1 MNHNY and CDR2 SVGAGI come from the germline V gene (reference sequence). V gave up 5 bases and J gave up 0 bases; unmatched junction bases: 18. The CDR3 runs 20 residues. This CDR3 is CASSDGCKTGDFLAKNIQYF. The CDR3 DNA is TGTGCCAGCAGTGACGGGTGTAAGACAGGGGACTTTTTAGCCAAAAACATTCAGTACTTC.

There are many counts of this clonotype. The V call is TRBV11-3, the J call TRBJ2-7; D is undetermined. Germline V CDR1 and CDR2: SGHNT, YENEEA. This CDR3 region has 12 residues. Trimming removed 7 bases from V and 2 bases from J, with 9 bases in between. The CDR3 sequence: CASNGGTYEQYF. CDR3 sequence (DNA): TGTGCCAGCAACGGCGGAACCTACGAGCAGTACTTC. Based on the CDR3 plus reference TRBV11-3 and TRBJ2-7, the full variable domain is EAGVVQSPRYKIIEKKQPVAFWCNPISGHNTLYWYLQNLGQGPELLIRYENEEAVDDSQLPKDRFSAERLKGVDSTLKIQPAELGDSAVYLCASNGGTYEQYFGPGTRLTVT.

Of note for this clonotype: Germline and junction disagree at one end, which may indicate a read error. This chain connects TRBV5-5 to TRBJ2-6, with TRBD1 identical over 10 bases. The CDR3 sequence is 17 residues long. CDR1 SGHKS and CDR2 YYEKEE come from the germline V gene (reference sequence). The CDR3: CASSLTGTGVGANVLTF. The CDR3, as DNA: TGTGCCAGCAGCTTAACCGGGACAGGGGTTGGGGCTAACGTCCTGACCTTC. Full variable domain (outside the CDR3, taken from reference TRBV5-5 and TRBJ2-6): DAGVTQSPTHLIKTRGQQVTLRCSPISGHKSVSWYQQVLGQGPQFIFQYYEKEERGRGNFPDRFSARQFPNYSSELNVNALLLGDSALYLCASSLTGTGVGANVLTFGAGSRLTVL.

Notes on this clonotype: This clone may be a read error of a much larger clone one base away. The chain has TRBV20-1 and TRBJ2-7; TRBD2 matches 11 bases. From germline, CDR1 is DFQATT and CDR2 SNEGSKA (reference sequence). Trimming took 5 bases from V and 9 from J; bases not matched to a gene: 24. The CDR3 runs to 18 residues. DNA of the CDR3: TGCAGTGCTCCCCCCGCGGGACTAGCGGCAGGAGTGGGGTGGGGGCAGTACTTC. Amino acids: CSAPPAGLAAGVGWGQYF.

This clonotype was counted at least ten times. The rearrangement uses TRBV15 and TRBJ1-4; D ambiguous. The V and J ends lost 4 bases and 2 bases respectively, with 8 bases between them. Germline loops: CDR1 LNHNV, CDR2 YYDKDF (reference sequence). This CDR3 comprises 14 residues. As DNA, the CDR3 is TGTGCCACCAGCATTACATTTACTAATGAAAAACTGTTTTTT. Its translation is CATSITFTNEKLFF.

As regards this clonotype: A much larger clone is a single base away; this may be a read error. As DNA, the CDR3 is TGTGCCAGCAGTCACAATAGGAATCAGCCCCAGCATTTT. Its protein product is CASSHNRNQPQHF. The chain carries TRBV12-3 or TRBV12-4 and TRBJ1-5, with D unclear. V was trimmed by 5 bases and J by 4 bases, leaving 9 bases between them. The CDR3 is 13 residues long.

At least ten counts were recorded for this clonotype. V and J are TRBV20-1 and TRBJ1-5; 7 bases map to TRBD1. Germline CDR1 is DFQATT and CDR2 is SNEGSKA (reference sequence). The V and J ends lost 0 bases and 5 bases, in that order; junction bases with no gene match: 7. The CDR3 is 15 residues long. For the CDR3, the DNA is TGCAGTGCTAGAGATTCAAGCACAGGGGATCAGCCCCAGCATTTT. It specifies CSARDSSTGDQPQHF.

This clonotype came up many times. V usage is TRBV10-3 and J usage is TRBJ2-7; no clear D. With 6 bases removed from V and 0 bases from J, the gap between germline ends came to 9 bases. The CDR3 is 13 residues long. Germline CDR1 reads ENHRY; CDR2 reads SYGVKD. The CDR3 nucleotides are TGTGCCATCAGGTACGCGAGCTCCTACGAGCAGTACTTC. This gives the protein CAIRYASSYEQYF.

This clonotype was found many times. The rearrangement joins TRBV6-6 to TRBJ2-6; D gene ambiguous. The CDR3 consists of 15 residues. V gave up 2 bases and J gave up 0 bases, with 5 bases separating them. The germline CDR1 and CDR2 sequences are MNHNY and SVGAGI (reference sequence). CDR3 sequence (DNA): TGTGCCAGCAGTTACCGCAGCTCTGGGGCCAACGTCCTGACTTTC. Translating gives CASSYRSSGANVLTF.

The chain carries TRBV28 and TRBJ2-7, with 9 bases that match TRBD2. Germline CDR1 reads MDHEN; CDR2 reads SYDVKM. CDR3 length: 18 residues. The V gene end was trimmed by 0 bases and the J gene end by 0 bases; junction bases not matched to a gene: 9. The CDR3 here is CASSLWEEAGGNSYEQYF. CDR3 nucleotides: TGTGCCAGCAGTTTATGGGAAGAAGCGGGAGGCAACTCCTACGAGCAGTACTTC.

This clonotype was counted at least ten times. The CDR3 DNA follows: TGCAGCGTTGCGGGCAGGGGATCCCCTGAGCAGTTCTTC. Its protein is CSVAGRGSPEQFF. V and J are TRBV29-1 and TRBJ2-1; D perhaps matches TRBD1 (6 bases). From germline, CDR1 is SQVTM and CDR2 ANQGSEA. V lost 4 bases and J 9 bases, leaving 16 bases between the germline ends. CDR3 length: 13 amino acids.

This clonotype was detected many times. This chain uses TRBV7-9 with TRBJ2-7; a possible D gene is TRBD2 (6 bases). Trimming left V 5 bases short and J 7 bases short, with 15 bases between. This CDR3 region has 13 residues. CDR1 SEHNR and CDR2 FQNEAQ come from the germline V gene (reference sequence). The chain's CDR3 is CASSQRAGREQYF. CDR3 in DNA: TGTGCCAGCAGCCAGCGTGCGGGGCGTGAGCAGTACTTC.

At least ten counts were recorded for this clonotype. The chain uses TRBV7-8 and TRBJ1-2; the D gene is possibly TRBD1 (6 bases). V lost 2 bases, J lost 4 bases, and 14 bases lay in between. Per the germline V gene, CDR1 is SGHVS and CDR2 is FQNEAQ. This CDR3 contains 15 residues. Here the CDR3 DNA reads TGTGCCAGCAGCTTATTGGACAGCCCTATCTATGGCTACACCTTC. It encodes CASSLLDSPIYGYTF.

This clonotype was observed at least ten times. The chain couples TRBV24-1 to TRBJ2-2; D may be TRBD1 (5 bases). The CDR3 length is 13 residues. The V and J ends lost 1 base and 6 bases respectively, with 5 bases between them. Germline V gene data show CDR1 as KGHDR and CDR2 as SFDVKD. The CDR3 sequence is CATSDLQAGELFF. The CDR3 region has the DNA TGTGCCACCAGTGATTTACAGGCCGGGGAGCTGTTTTTT.

This clonotype was recorded many times. This rearrangement joins TRBV6-1 to TRBJ2-7; the D gene could be TRBD1 or TRBD2 (5 bases each). This CDR3 spans 12 amino acids. CDR1 MNHNS and CDR2 SASEGT come from the germline V gene. The germline V and J ends were trimmed by 8 bases and 3 bases, with 11 bases remaining between them. The CDR3 nucleotides are TGTGCCAGCGGGGGACCAGTCTACGAGCAGTACTTC. Its translation is CASGGPVYEQYF.